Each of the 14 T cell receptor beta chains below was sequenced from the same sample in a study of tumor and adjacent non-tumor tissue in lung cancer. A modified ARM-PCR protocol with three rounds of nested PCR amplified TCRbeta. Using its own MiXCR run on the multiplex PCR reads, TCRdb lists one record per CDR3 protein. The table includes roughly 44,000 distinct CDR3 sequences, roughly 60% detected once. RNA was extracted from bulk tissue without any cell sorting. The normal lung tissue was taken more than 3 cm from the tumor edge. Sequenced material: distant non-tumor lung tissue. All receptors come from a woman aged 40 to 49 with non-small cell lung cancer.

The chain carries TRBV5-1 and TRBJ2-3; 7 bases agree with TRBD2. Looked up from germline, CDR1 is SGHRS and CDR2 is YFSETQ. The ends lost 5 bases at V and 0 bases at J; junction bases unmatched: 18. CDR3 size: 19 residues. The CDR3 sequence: CASRIPWINGGTSTDTQYF. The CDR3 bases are TGCGCCAGCAGGATTCCATGGATTAACGGGGGGACTAGCACAGATACGCAGTATTTT.

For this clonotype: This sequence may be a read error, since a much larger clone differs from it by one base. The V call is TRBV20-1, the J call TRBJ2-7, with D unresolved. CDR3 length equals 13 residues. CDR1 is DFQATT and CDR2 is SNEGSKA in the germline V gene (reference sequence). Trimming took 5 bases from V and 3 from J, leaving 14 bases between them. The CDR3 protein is CSAPAENLYEQYF. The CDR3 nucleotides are TGCAGTGCTCCTGCAGAGAACCTCTACGAGCAGTACTTC.

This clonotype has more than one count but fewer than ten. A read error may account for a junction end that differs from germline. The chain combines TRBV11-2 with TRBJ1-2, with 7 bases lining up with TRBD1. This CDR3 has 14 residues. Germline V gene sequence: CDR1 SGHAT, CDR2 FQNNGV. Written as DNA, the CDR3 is TGTGCTAGCAGCTTGCCTAAGGGGGCCTATGGCAACACCTTC. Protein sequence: CASSLPKGAYGNTF.

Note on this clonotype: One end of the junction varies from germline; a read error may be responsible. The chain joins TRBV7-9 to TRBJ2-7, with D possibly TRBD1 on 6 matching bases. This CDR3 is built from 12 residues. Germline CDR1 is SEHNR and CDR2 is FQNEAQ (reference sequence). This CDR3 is CASSPQGYELYF. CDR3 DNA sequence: TGTGCCAGCAGCCCACAGGGTTACGAGCTGTACTTC.

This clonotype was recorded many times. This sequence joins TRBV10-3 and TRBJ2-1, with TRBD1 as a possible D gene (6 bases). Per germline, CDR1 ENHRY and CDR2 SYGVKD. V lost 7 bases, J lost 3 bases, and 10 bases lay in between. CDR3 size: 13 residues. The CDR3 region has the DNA TGTGCCATCACTAGCAGGGGCTACAATGAGCAGTTCTTC. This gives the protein CAITSRGYNEQFF.

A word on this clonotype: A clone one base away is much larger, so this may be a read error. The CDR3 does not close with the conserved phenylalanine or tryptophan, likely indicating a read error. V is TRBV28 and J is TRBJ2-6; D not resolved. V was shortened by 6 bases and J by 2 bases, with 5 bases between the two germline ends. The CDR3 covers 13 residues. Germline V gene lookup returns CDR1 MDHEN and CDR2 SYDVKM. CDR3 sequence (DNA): TGTGCCAGCAGCCAGCCTGGGGCCAACGTCCTGACTATC. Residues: CASSQPGANVLTI.

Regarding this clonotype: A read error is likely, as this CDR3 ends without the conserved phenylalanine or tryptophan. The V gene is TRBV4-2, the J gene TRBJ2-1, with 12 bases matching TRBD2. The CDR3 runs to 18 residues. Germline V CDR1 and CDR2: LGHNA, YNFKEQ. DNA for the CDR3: TGTGCCATCAGCCAAGACTACCGGACTAGCGGGACCTACAGTGAGCAGTTCTCC. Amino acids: CAISQDYRTSGTYSEQFS.

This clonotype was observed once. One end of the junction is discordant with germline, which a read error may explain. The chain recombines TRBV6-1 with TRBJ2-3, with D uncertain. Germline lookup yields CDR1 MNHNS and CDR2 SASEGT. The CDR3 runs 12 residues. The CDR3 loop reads CASMDVGDTQYF. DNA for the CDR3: TGTGCCAGCATGGATGTAGGAGATACTCAGTATTTT.

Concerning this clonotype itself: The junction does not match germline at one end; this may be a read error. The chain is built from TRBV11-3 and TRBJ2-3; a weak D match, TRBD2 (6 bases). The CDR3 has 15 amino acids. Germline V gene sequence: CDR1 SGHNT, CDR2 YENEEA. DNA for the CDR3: TGTGCCAGCAGCTCGGCTAGCGAACGCACAGATACGCACCATTTT. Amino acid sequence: CASSSASERTDTHHF.

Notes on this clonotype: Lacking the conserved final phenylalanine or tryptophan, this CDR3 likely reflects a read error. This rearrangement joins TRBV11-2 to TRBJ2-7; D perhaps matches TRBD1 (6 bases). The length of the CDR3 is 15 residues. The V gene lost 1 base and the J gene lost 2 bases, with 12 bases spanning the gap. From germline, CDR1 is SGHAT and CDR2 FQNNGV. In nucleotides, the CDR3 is TGTGCCAGCAGCTTAGCTGGGGGCCCCGCCTACGAGCAGTACTTA. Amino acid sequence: CASSLAGGPAYEQYL.

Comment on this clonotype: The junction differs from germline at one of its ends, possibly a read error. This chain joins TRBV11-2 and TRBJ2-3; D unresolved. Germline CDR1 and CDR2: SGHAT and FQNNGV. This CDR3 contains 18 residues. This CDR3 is CVSSLDQLGGTGQNTQYF. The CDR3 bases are TGTGTCAGCAGCTTAGATCAACTGGGTGGCACTGGTCAAAATACGCAGTATTTT.

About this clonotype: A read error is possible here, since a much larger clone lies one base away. CDR3 protein: CASSLQPTATQETQYF. The CDR3 DNA reads TGCGCCAGCAGCTTGCAGCCGACGGCCACCCAAGAGACCCAGTACTTC. The V call is TRBV5-1, the J call TRBJ2-5; D is undetermined. Germline CDR1 and CDR2: SGHRS and YFSETQ. The CDR3 is made up of 16 amino acids. Between the trimmed V and J ends, which lost 1 base and 1 base, there was a span of 14 bases.

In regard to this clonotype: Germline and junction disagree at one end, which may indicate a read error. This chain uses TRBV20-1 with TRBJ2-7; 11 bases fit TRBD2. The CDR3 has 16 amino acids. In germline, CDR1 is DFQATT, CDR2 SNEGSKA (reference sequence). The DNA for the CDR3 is TGCAGTGCCAGACCGCCTATTGGACTAGCGGGCTACAAGCAGTACTTC. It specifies CSARPPIGLAGYKQYF.

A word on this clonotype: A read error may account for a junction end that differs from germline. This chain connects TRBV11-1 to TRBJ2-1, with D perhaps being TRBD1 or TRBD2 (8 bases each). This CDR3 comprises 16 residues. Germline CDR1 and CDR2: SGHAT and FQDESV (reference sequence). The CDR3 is CTSSLAGQARHNEQFF. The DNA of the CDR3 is TGTACCAGTAGCTTAGCGGGACAGGCCCGTCACAATGAGCAGTTCTTC.